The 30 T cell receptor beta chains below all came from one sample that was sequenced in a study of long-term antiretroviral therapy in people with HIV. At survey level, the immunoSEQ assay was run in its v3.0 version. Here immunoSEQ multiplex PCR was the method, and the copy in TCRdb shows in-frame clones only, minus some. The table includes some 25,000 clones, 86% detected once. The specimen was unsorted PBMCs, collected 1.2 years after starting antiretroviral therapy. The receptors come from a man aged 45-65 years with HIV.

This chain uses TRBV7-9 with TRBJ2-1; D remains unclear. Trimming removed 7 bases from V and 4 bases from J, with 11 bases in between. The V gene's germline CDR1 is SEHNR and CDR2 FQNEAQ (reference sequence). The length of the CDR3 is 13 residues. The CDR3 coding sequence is TGTGCCAGCATAGGAGACTTTTACAATGAGCAGTTCTTC. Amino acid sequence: CASIGDFYNEQFF.

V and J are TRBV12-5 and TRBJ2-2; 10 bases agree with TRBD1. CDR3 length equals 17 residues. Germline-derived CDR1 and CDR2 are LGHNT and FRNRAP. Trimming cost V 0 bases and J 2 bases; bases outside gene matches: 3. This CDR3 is CASGLVWTGGNTGELFF. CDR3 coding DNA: TGTGCTAGTGGTTTGGTATGGACAGGGGGTAACACCGGGGAGCTGTTTTTT.

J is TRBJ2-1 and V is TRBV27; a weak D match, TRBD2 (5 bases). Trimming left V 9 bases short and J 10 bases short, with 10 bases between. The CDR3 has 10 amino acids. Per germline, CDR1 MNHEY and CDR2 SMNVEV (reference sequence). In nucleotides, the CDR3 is TGTGCCAGTGGAGGAACCGAGCAGTTCTTC. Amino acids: CASGGTEQFF.

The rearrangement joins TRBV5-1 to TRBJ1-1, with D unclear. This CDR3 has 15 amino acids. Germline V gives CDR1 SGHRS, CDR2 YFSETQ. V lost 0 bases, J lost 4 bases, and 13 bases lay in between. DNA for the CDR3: TGCGCCAGCAGCTTGGCGGGAGGGATGGGCACTGAAGCTTTCTTT. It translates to CASSLAGGMGTEAFF.

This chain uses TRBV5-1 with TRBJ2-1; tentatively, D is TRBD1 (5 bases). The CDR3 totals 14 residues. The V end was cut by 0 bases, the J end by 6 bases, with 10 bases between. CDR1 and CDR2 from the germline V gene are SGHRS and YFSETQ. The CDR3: CASSLGGIGNEQFF. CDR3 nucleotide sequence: TGCGCCAGCAGCTTGGGGGGCATCGGCAATGAGCAGTTCTTC.

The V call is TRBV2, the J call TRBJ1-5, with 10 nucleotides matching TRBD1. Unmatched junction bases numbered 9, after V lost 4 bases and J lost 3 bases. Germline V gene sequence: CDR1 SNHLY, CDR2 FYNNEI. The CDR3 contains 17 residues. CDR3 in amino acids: CASSGDRGTGFNQPQHF. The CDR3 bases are TGTGCCAGCAGTGGGGACAGGGGAACAGGGTTCAATCAGCCCCAGCATTTT.

CDR3: CASSLATGASSTYNEQFF. The DNA of the CDR3 is TGTGCCAGCAGCTTAGCTACTGGGGCCTCTAGCACCTACAATGAGCAGTTCTTC. This sequence joins TRBV7-6 and TRBJ2-1; either TRBD1 or TRBD2 may fit D (5 bases each). CDR1 is SGHVS, CDR2 FNYEAQ, per germline. The CDR3 runs to 18 residues. Trimming removed 0 bases at V and 2 bases at J, with 17 bases between.

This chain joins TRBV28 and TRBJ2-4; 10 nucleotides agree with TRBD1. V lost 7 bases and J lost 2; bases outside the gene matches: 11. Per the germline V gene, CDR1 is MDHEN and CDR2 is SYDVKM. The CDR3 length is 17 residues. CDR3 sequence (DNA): TGTGCCAGCACAACTCTGACAGGGGGCCGGTCCAAAAACATTCAGTACTTC. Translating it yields CASTTLTGGRSKNIQYF.

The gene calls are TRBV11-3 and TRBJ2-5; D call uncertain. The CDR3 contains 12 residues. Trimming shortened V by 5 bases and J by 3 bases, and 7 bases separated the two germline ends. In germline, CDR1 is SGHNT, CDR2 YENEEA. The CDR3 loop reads CASSNREETQYF. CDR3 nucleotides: TGTGCCAGCAGCAACCGTGAAGAGACCCAGTACTTC.

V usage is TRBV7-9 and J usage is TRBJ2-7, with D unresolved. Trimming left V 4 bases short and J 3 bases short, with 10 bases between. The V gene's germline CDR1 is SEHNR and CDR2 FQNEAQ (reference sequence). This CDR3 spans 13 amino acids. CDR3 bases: TGTGCCAGCAGCTATGGGCCTGGCTACGAGCAGTACTTC. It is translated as CASSYGPGYEQYF.

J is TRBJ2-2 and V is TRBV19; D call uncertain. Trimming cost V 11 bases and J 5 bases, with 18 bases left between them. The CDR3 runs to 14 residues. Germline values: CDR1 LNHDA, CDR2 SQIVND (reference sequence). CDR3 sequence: CARTLKGETGELFF. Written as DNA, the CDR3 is TGTGCCCGTACCTTAAAGGGCGAGACCGGGGAGCTGTTTTTT.

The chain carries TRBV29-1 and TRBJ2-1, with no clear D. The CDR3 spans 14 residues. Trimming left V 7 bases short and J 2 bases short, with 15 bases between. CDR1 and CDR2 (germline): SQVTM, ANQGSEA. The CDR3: CSGSLANTYNEQFF. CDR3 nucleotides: TGCAGCGGATCTCTTGCGAATACCTACAATGAGCAGTTCTTC.

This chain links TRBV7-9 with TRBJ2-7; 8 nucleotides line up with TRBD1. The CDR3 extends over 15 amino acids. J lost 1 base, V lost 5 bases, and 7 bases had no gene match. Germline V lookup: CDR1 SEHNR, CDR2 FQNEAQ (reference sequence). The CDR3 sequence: CASSHTGTGSYEQYF. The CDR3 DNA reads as TGTGCCAGCAGCCACACTGGGACAGGATCCTACGAGCAGTACTTC.

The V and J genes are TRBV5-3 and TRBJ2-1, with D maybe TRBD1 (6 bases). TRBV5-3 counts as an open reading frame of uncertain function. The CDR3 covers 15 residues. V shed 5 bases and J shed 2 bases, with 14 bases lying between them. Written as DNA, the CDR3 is TGTGCCAGAAGTTCCCCCAGGGGCGCCTACAATGAGCAGTTCTTC. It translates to CARSSPRGAYNEQFF.

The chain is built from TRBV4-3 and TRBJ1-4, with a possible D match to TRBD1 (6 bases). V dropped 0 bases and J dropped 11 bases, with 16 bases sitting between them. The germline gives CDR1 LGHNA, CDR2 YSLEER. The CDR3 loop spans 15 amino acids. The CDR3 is CASSQETGRGGKLFF. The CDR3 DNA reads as TGCGCCAGCAGCCAAGAAACAGGGAGGGGGGGGAAACTGTTTTTT.

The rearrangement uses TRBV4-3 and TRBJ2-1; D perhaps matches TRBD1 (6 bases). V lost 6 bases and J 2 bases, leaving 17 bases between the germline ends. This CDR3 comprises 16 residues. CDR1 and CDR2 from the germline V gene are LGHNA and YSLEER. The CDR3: CASSPQGIRTYNEQFF. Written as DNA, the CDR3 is TGCGCCAGCAGTCCGCAGGGGATAAGGACCTACAATGAGCAGTTCTTC.

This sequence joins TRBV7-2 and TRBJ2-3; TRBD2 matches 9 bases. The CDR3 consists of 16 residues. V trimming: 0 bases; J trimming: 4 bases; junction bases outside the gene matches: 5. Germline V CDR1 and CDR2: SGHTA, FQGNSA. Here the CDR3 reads CASSLALSSGADTQYF. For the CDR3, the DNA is TGTGCCAGCAGCTTAGCGTTGTCTAGCGGGGCAGATACGCAGTATTTT.

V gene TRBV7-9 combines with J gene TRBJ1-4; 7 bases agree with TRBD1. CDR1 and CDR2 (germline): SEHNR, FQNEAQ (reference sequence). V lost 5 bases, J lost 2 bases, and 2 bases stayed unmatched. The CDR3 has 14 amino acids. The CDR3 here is CASSQGQTNEKLFF. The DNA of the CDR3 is TGTGCCAGCAGCCAGGGACAGACTAATGAAAAACTGTTTTTT.

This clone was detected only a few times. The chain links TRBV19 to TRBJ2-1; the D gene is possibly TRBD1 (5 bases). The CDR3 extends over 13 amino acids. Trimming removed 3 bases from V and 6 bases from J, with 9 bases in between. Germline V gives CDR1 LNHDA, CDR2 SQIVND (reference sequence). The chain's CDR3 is CASSIRQGNEQFF. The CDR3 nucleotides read TGTGCCAGTAGTATTCGGCAGGGCAATGAGCAGTTCTTC.

The CDR3 is CAISERTGNNEQFF. The CDR3 coding sequence is TGTGCCATCAGTGAGAGGACAGGAAACAATGAGCAGTTCTTC. The chain uses TRBV10-3 and TRBJ2-1, with 7 nucleotides matching TRBD1. From germline, CDR1 is ENHRY and CDR2 SYGVKD. The CDR3 runs 14 residues. Trimming at V came to 2 bases and at J to 5 bases, leaving 3 bases not matched to a gene.

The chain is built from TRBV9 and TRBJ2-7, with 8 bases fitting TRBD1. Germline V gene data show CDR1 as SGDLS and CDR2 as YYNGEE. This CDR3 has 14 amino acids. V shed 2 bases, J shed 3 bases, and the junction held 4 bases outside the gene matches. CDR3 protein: CASSVGDRFYEQYF. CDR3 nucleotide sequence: TGTGCCAGCAGCGTGGGGGACAGGTTCTACGAGCAGTACTTC.

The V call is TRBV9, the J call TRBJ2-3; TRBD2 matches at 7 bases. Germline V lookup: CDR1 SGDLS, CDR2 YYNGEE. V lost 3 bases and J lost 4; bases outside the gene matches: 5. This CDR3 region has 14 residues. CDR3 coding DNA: TGTGCCAGCAGCGCCGGGGGAGGGCCAGATACGCAGTATTTT. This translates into CASSAGGGPDTQYF.

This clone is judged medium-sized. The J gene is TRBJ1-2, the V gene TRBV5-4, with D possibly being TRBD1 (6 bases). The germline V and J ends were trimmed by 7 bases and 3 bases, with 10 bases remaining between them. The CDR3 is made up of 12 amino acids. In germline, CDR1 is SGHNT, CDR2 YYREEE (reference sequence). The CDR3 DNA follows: TGTGCCAGCCGGGACACATACTATGGCTACACCTTC. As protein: CASRDTYYGYTF.

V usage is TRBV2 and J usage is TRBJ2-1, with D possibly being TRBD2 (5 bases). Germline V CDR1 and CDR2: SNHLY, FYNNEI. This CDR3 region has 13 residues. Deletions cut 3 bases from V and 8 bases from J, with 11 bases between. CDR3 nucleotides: TGTGCCAGCAGTGATTACGGGGTAGATGAGCAGTTCTTC. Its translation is CASSDYGVDEQFF.

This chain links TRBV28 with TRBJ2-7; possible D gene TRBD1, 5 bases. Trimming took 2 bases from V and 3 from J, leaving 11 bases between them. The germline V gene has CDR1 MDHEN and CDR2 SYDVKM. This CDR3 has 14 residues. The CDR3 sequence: CASSLAGSLYEQYF. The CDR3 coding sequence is TGTGCCAGCAGTTTAGCAGGGTCACTCTACGAGCAGTACTTC.

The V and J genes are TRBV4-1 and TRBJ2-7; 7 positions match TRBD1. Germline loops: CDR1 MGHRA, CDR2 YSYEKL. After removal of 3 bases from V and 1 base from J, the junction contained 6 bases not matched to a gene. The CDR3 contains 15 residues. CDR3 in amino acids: CASSQGDSLSYEQYF. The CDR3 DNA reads TGCGCCAGCAGCCAGGGGGACAGTCTTTCCTACGAGCAGTACTTC.

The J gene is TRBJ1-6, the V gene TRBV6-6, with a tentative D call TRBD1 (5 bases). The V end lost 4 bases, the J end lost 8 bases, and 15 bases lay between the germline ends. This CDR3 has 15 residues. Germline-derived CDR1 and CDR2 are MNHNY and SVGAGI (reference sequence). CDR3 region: CASSFRRGEDSPLHF. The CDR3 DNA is TGTGCCAGCAGTTTTCGGAGGGGAGAAGATTCACCCCTCCACTTT.

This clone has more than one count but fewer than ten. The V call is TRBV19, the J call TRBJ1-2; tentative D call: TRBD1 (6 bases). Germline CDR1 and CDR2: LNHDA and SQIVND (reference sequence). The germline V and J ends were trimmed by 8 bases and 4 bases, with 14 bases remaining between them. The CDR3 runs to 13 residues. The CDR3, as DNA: TGTGCCAGTCAACAGGGAGACGGCTATGGCTACACCTTC. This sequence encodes CASQQGDGYGYTF.

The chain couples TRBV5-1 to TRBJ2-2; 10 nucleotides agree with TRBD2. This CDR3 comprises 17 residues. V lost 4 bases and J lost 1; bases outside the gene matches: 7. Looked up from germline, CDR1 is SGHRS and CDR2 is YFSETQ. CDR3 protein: CASSEKPSGGNTGELFF. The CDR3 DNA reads TGCGCCAGCAGCGAAAAACCTAGCGGGGGGAACACCGGGGAGCTGTTTTTT.

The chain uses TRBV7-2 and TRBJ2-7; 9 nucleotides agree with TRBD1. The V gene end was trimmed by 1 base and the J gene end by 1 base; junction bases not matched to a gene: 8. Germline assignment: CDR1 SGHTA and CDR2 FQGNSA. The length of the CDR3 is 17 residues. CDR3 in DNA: TGTGCCAGCAGCTTAGTCAACGGGGGGACAGGGTCCTACGAGCAGTACTTC. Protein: CASSLVNGGTGSYEQYF. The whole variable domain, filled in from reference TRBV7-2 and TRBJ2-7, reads GAGVSQSPSNKVTEKGKDVELRCDPISGHTALYWYRQSLGQGLEFLIYFQGNSAPDKSGLPSDRFSAERTGGSVSTLTIQRTQQEDSAVYLCASSLVNGGTGSYEQYFGPGTRLTVT.